The next 23 T cell receptor beta chains were all read from a single sample in a study of blood T cell repertoires in COVID-19. TCRdb's table, derived via immunoSEQ multiplex PCR, lists solely in-frame clones and lacks some. The sample has about 140,000 clones, approximately 86% seen once; the top ten hold around 8.5%. Sequenced input: peripheral blood. Source of these receptors: a woman aged 60-70 years with acute or convalescent COVID-19.

The table lists this clone with a few counts. This chain links TRBV5-1 with TRBJ1-5, with 7 bases that match TRBD1. J gave up 0 bases and V 0 bases, and 6 bases lay outside the gene matches. The CDR3 is made up of 17 amino acids. CDR1 SGHRS and CDR2 YFSETQ come from the germline V gene. The CDR3 loop is CASSLDPTGDSNQPQHF. The CDR3 DNA reads as TGCGCCAGCAGCTTGGACCCCACAGGGGATAGCAATCAGCCCCAGCATTTT.

At least ten counts were recorded for this clone. The V call is TRBV30, the J call TRBJ2-7; TRBD1 matches at 8 bases. J gave up 4 bases and V 0 bases, and 8 bases lay outside the gene matches. CDR3 length: 15 amino acids. The germline gives CDR1 GTSNPN, CDR2 SVGIG (reference sequence). The CDR3 loop reads CAWSVPGQVLYEQYF. In DNA, the CDR3 is TGTGCCTGGAGTGTACCGGGACAGGTTCTATACGAGCAGTACTTC.

The chain combines TRBV5-5 with TRBJ1-4, with TRBD1 identical over 7 bases. V trimming: 1 base; J trimming: 1 base; junction bases outside the gene matches: 1. The germline gives CDR1 SGHKS, CDR2 YYEKEE (reference sequence). The CDR3 runs 15 residues. CDR3 nucleotide sequence: TGTGCCAGCAGCTTGAACAGGGGAACTAATGAAAAACTGTTTTTT. Protein sequence: CASSLNRGTNEKLFF.

The chain couples TRBV20-1 to TRBJ2-7, with 8 positions matching TRBD1. Germline lookup yields CDR1 DFQATT and CDR2 SNEGSKA (reference sequence). The CDR3 runs 15 residues. V lost 3 bases and J lost 0; bases outside the gene matches: 7. For the CDR3, the DNA is TGCAGTGCTAGTCCCGGGACAGGAGACTCCTACGAGCAGTACTTC. Translated: CSASPGTGDSYEQYF.

CDR3 protein: CASSFDRGIYNEQFF. In DNA, the CDR3 is TGCGCCAGCAGCTTTGACAGGGGAATCTACAATGAGCAGTTCTTC. V gene TRBV5-1 combines with J gene TRBJ2-1; 8 bases map to TRBD1. J lost 3 bases, V lost 2 bases, and 4 bases had no gene match. CDR1 and CDR2 from the germline V gene are SGHRS and YFSETQ. The CDR3 covers 15 residues.

The J gene is TRBJ1-2, the V gene TRBV3-1 (or the pseudogene TRBV3-2); D not resolved. V dropped 4 bases and J dropped 7 bases, with 13 bases sitting between them. The length of the CDR3 is 13 residues. Germline CDR1 reads LGHDT; CDR2 reads YNNKEL (reference sequence). CDR3 nucleotides: TGTGCCAGCAGCCGTGAAGGAGTGTGTGGCTACACCTTC. This encodes CASSREGVCGYTF.

The rearrangement uses TRBV11-2 and TRBJ2-4, with 7 bases matching TRBD1. Germline V gene data show CDR1 as SGHAT and CDR2 as FQNNGV. J lost 15 bases, V lost 4 bases, and 15 bases had no gene match. This CDR3 spans 14 amino acids. The CDR3 sequence: CASSSLRGQRGRYF. CDR3 in DNA: TGTGCCAGCAGCTCATTACGGGGACAGAGGGGCAGGTACTTC.

The CDR3: CASSTSGGGTNEKLFF. CDR3 sequence (DNA): TGCGCCAGCAGCACGTCGGGGGGTGGAACTAATGAAAAACTGTTTTTT. The chain couples TRBV5-1 to TRBJ1-4; D is perhaps TRBD1 (5 bases). Trimming pared 4 bases from V and 1 base from J, leaving 14 bases between. Looked up from germline, CDR1 is SGHRS and CDR2 is YFSETQ. The CDR3 loop spans 16 amino acids.

This chain uses TRBV23-1 with TRBJ1-6; D might be TRBD1 (5 bases). TRBV23-1 is an ORF for which the function is uncertain. The CDR3 extends over 16 amino acids. V was shortened by 8 bases and J by 7 bases, with 21 bases between the two germline ends. The CDR3 nucleotides are TGCGCCAGCCCCCAGGGTTCGAAGCACCGCAATTCACCCCTCCACTTT. It translates to CASPQGSKHRNSPLHF.

The gene calls are TRBV30 and TRBJ1-2; 7 bases match TRBD1. The V and J ends lost 5 bases and 4 bases, in that order; junction bases with no gene match: 4. Germline-derived CDR1 and CDR2 are GTSNPN and SVGIG (reference sequence). CDR3 length: 12 residues. For the CDR3, the DNA is TGTGCCTGGCAGGACAGGTTCTATGGCTACACCTTC. Protein: CAWQDRFYGYTF. Supplemented by reference TRBV30 and TRBJ1-2, the full variable domain reads SQTIHQWPATLVQPVGSPLSLECTVEGTSNPNLYWYRQAAGRGLQLLFYSVGIGQISSEVPQNLSASRPQDRQFILSSKKLLLSDSGFYLCAWQDRFYGYTFGSGTRLTVV.

J is TRBJ2-7 and V is TRBV14; 9 bases align to TRBD1. Looked up from germline, CDR1 is SGHDN and CDR2 is FVKESK. Unmatched junction bases numbered 7, after V lost 4 bases and J lost 3 bases. CDR3 size: 15 residues. CDR3 nucleotides: TGTGCCAGCAGCCGCGGAGACAGGGGGATCTACGAGCAGTACTTC. Translation gives CASSRGDRGIYEQYF.

In its sample, this clone was seen a few times. The chain joins TRBV6-5 to TRBJ2-1, with a possible D match to TRBD1 (6 bases). With 4 bases removed from V and 10 bases from J, the gap between germline ends came to 17 bases. Germline V gene data show CDR1 as MNHEY and CDR2 as SVGAGI. CDR3 length: 14 amino acids. The CDR3 loop is CASSSSTGQIEQFF. The CDR3 DNA reads TGTGCCAGCAGTTCTTCAACTGGACAGATCGAGCAGTTCTTC.

The rearrangement uses TRBV10-3 and TRBJ1-1; D ambiguous. Germline CDR1 reads ENHRY; CDR2 reads SYGVKD. This CDR3 has 16 residues. Trimming removed 0 bases from V and 0 bases from J, with 11 bases in between. CDR3: CAISESTSGMNTEAFF. The CDR3, as DNA: TGTGCCATCAGTGAGTCAACTTCGGGGATGAACACTGAAGCTTTCTTT.

V is TRBV27 and J is TRBJ2-1, with 12 bases that match TRBD2. After removal of 10 bases from V and 5 bases from J, the junction contained 6 bases not matched to a gene. This CDR3 contains 14 residues. Per the germline V gene, CDR1 is MNHEY and CDR2 is SMNVEV (reference sequence). CDR3 amino acids: CATRLAGAHNEQFF. In DNA form, the CDR3 reads TGTGCCACTCGACTAGCGGGGGCCCACAATGAGCAGTTCTTC.

The chain combines TRBV30 with TRBJ2-3, with 8 bases matching TRBD1. The J segment lost 1 base and the V segment lost 1 base, leaving 4 bases of the junction unmatched. The V gene's germline CDR1 is GTSNPN and CDR2 SVGIG (reference sequence). The CDR3 extends over 15 amino acids. The CDR3 loop is CAWSGGRGRTDTQYF. The CDR3 DNA is TGTGCCTGGAGTGGGGGCAGGGGGCGCACAGATACGCAGTATTTT.

The rearrangement joins TRBV2 to TRBJ2-5; D might be TRBD2 (6 bases). This CDR3 has 13 residues. Trimming cost V 5 bases and J 5 bases, with 12 bases left between them. Looked up from germline, CDR1 is SNHLY and CDR2 is FYNNEI. The CDR3 region has the DNA TGTGCCAGCAGTCTCGGGGGTTGGGAGACCCAGTACTTC. Its protein is CASSLGGWETQYF.

This chain joins TRBV15 and TRBJ2-5; D possibly corresponds to TRBD1 (6 bases). The CDR3 is 15 amino acids. Trimming took 1 base from V and 7 from J, leaving 16 bases between them. Germline V gene lookup returns CDR1 LNHNV and CDR2 YYDKDF (reference sequence). Written as DNA, the CDR3 is TGTGCCACCAGCAGAGGTGGGACAAATCTTGCGACCCAGTACTTC. Amino acids: CATSRGGTNLATQYF.

The genes are TRBV4-1 and TRBJ2-1, with 7 nucleotides matching TRBD2. Germline values: CDR1 MGHRA, CDR2 YSYEKL. The J segment lost 4 bases and the V segment lost 0 bases, leaving 12 bases of the junction unmatched. The CDR3 is 18 amino acids. The CDR3 loop reads CASSQDGGVALAYNEQFF. The CDR3 bases are TGCGCCAGCAGCCAAGATGGGGGGGTTGCCCTAGCTTACAATGAGCAGTTCTTC.

This chain uses TRBV4-1 with TRBJ2-1; 8 bases fit TRBD2. The CDR3 runs to 14 residues. With 4 bases clipped from V and 6 bases from J, the junction kept 5 bases outside the gene matches. Per germline, CDR1 MGHRA and CDR2 YSYEKL. The chain's CDR3 is CASSPRAGGNEQFF. The CDR3, as DNA: TGCGCCAGCAGCCCCCGGGCGGGAGGCAATGAGCAGTTCTTC.

The genes are TRBV29-1 and TRBJ2-5; D is possibly TRBD2 (6 bases). Germline CDR1 is SQVTM and CDR2 is ANQGSEA. V lost 7 bases to trimming and J lost 7 bases, with 16 bases between them. The length of the CDR3 is 12 residues. The CDR3 spells CSGRSWGLTQYF. CDR3 nucleotides: TGCAGCGGAAGATCATGGGGACTGACCCAGTACTTC.

This chain links TRBV12-3 or TRBV12-4 with TRBJ2-7, with 7 bases lining up with TRBD1. J gave up 3 bases and V 6 bases, and 5 bases lay outside the gene matches. The CDR3 consists of 13 residues. This CDR3 is CASRGGRDYEQYF. CDR3 nucleotides: TGTGCCAGCAGAGGGGGCAGGGACTACGAGCAGTACTTC.

This chain joins TRBV6-4 and TRBJ2-7, with D tentatively TRBD2 (5 bases). Trimming shortened V by 10 bases and J by 0 bases, and 19 bases separated the two germline ends. The germline V gene has CDR1 MRHNA and CDR2 SNTAGT. This CDR3 has 15 residues. Written as DNA, the CDR3 is TGTGCCACGCCCCCGGGCAGGAGGAGCTCCTACGAGCAGTACTTC. Its translation is CATPPGRRSSYEQYF.

The chain carries TRBV6-5 and TRBJ1-5, with 9 bases fitting TRBD1. The CDR3 length is 14 residues. The J segment lost 6 bases and the V segment lost 6 bases, leaving 6 bases of the junction unmatched. Germline V gene sequence: CDR1 MNHEY, CDR2 SVGAGI. CDR3 nucleotide sequence: TGTGCCAGCAGCCCCACAGGGGGCGGTCAGCCCCAGCATTTT. The encoded protein is CASSPTGGGQPQHF.